Listed here are 28 T cell receptor beta chains from one sample, sequenced in a study of beta chain features in type 1 diabetes. Sequencing targeted expressed TCRB transcripts, as all isolated RNA had been reverse transcribed. TCRdb's table, derived via immunoSEQ multiplex PCR, lists solely in-frame clones and lacks some. The sample carries approximately 330,000 clones, approximately 10% recorded once. Input material: naive CD4+ T cells from blood. The receptors were sampled from a woman in her twenties or thirties in good health.

This clone was recorded a few times. The chain employs TRBV4-3 and TRBJ2-2; 7 nucleotides align to TRBD2. Germline loops: CDR1 LGHNA, CDR2 YSLEER. The CDR3 is 22 amino acids. The ends lost 2 bases at V and 0 bases at J; junction bases unmatched: 21. The CDR3 reads CASSQTHPLWRETPTNTGELFF. In nucleotides, the CDR3 is TGCGCCAGCAGCCAAACACACCCCCTTTGGCGGGAGACACCAACGAACACCGGGGAGCTGTTTTTT.

The V and J genes are TRBV27 and TRBJ1-5, with D perhaps TRBD1 (6 bases). With 5 bases removed from V and 4 bases from J, the gap between germline ends came to 18 bases. Germline loops: CDR1 MNHEY, CDR2 SMNVEV (reference sequence). The CDR3 is 16 residues long. CDR3 coding DNA: TGTGCCAGCAGTCCCACCCTGACAGGTTCTAATCAGCCCCAGCATTTT. This gives the protein CASSPTLTGSNQPQHF.

The V and J genes are TRBV11-2 and TRBJ1-3; no clear D gene. Trimming cost V 1 base and J 4 bases, with 8 bases left between them. The CDR3 is made up of 14 amino acids. Germline loops: CDR1 SGHAT, CDR2 FQNNGV. The chain's CDR3 is CASSLASLGNTIYF. CDR3 nucleotide sequence: TGTGCCAGCAGCTTAGCCTCTCTCGGAAACACCATATATTTT.

This clone was detected only a few times. V usage is TRBV28 and J usage is TRBJ2-1; D ambiguous. This CDR3 has 15 amino acids. Germline loops: CDR1 MDHEN, CDR2 SYDVKM. Trimming cost V 7 bases and J 0 bases, with 13 bases left between them. The CDR3 loop reads CASTIGGGSYNEQFF. CDR3 in DNA: TGTGCCAGCACCATAGGCGGCGGCTCCTACAATGAGCAGTTCTTC.

This clone was seen a handful of times. The chain carries TRBV6-5 and TRBJ1-5; 7 bases agree with TRBD1. The CDR3 sequence is 13 residues long. The V gene end was trimmed by 6 bases and the J gene end by 3 bases; junction bases not matched to a gene: 2. Germline-derived CDR1 and CDR2 are MNHEY and SVGAGI. CDR3 protein: CASRGQNNQPQHF. The CDR3 DNA sequence: TGTGCCAGCAGGGGACAGAACAATCAGCCCCAGCATTTT.

This chain uses TRBV7-2 with TRBJ2-7, with 7 bases identical to TRBD1. This CDR3 contains 14 residues. In germline, CDR1 is SGHTA, CDR2 FQGNSA. The junction had 7 bases not matched to a gene; V was cut back by 3 bases and J by 5 bases. DNA of the CDR3: TGTGCCAGCAGCTTCGACAGGGATTTGAACGAGCAGTACTTC. Its protein is CASSFDRDLNEQYF.

This clone has more than one count but fewer than ten. The rearrangement uses TRBV4-2 and TRBJ2-2; 11 bases match TRBD2. J gave up 1 base and V 3 bases, and 4 bases lay outside the gene matches. The CDR3 contains 17 residues. The germline CDR1 and CDR2 sequences are LGHNA and YNFKEQ. CDR3 loop: CASSQDGLAGNTGELFF. As DNA, the CDR3 is TGTGCCAGCAGCCAGGACGGACTAGCGGGGAACACCGGGGAGCTGTTTTTT.

The V and J genes are TRBV7-8 and TRBJ2-7; 7 bases fit TRBD1. The trim removed 2 bases at V and 0 bases at J, leaving 10 bases unmatched. Germline V CDR1 and CDR2: SGHVS, FQNEAQ. The CDR3 is 17 amino acids. CDR3 DNA sequence: TGTGCCAGCAGCTTACCCCGGGACAGTGGAGACTCCTACGAGCAGTACTTC. It translates to CASSLPRDSGDSYEQYF.

This clone has only a few counts. The CDR3 DNA reads as TGCGCCAGCCGCGACGGGCAGGGGTTCCGTAGCAATCAGCCCCAGCATTTT. Translated: CASRDGQGFRSNQPQHF. This rearrangement joins TRBV10-2 to TRBJ1-5; a possible D gene is TRBD1 (6 bases). In germline, CDR1 is WSHSY, CDR2 SAAADI. The CDR3 consists of 17 residues. V lost 8 bases and J lost 0, with 20 bases in between.

The chain employs TRBV7-2 and TRBJ1-5; D call uncertain. The germline V gene has CDR1 SGHTA and CDR2 FQGNSA. The ends were cut back, 0 bases at V and 10 bases at J, with 16 bases in the middle. CDR3 length: 15 residues. As DNA, the CDR3 is TGTGCCAGCAGCTTAGCTATCGGCCCTGAGGGACCCCAGCATTTT. As protein: CASSLAIGPEGPQHF.

This chain connects TRBV7-3 to TRBJ2-3; D remains ambiguous. There are 15 residues in the CDR3. The germline CDR1 and CDR2 sequences are SGHTA and FQGTGA. The ends were cut back, 2 bases at V and 2 bases at J, with 11 bases in the middle. The CDR3, as DNA: TGTGCCAGCAGCTTACTCCGCGCCAACACAGATACGCAGTATTTT. This codes for CASSLLRANTDTQYF.

The gene calls are TRBV18 and TRBJ2-1; 10 bases match TRBD1. The CDR3 length is 14 residues. Germline V lookup: CDR1 KGHSH, CDR2 LQKENI. J was trimmed by 5 bases and V by 4 bases; bases with no gene match: 2. The CDR3 here is CASSRQGADNEQFF. As DNA, the CDR3 is TGTGCCAGCTCACGACAGGGGGCCGACAATGAGCAGTTCTTC.

The genes are TRBV25-1 and TRBJ2-7; 8 nucleotides line up with TRBD1. V was pared by 6 bases and J by 3 bases, with 4 bases of the junction left unmatched. Germline CDR1 reads MGHDK; CDR2 reads SYGVNS. The CDR3 has 13 amino acids. This CDR3 is CASRSDRGYEQYF. CDR3 bases: TGTGCCAGCAGATCAGACAGGGGCTACGAGCAGTACTTC.

The chain has TRBV7-2 and TRBJ2-1; possible D gene TRBD2, 6 bases. The CDR3 runs to 14 residues. Looked up from germline, CDR1 is SGHTA and CDR2 is FQGNSA. Trimming left V 4 bases short and J 8 bases short, with 15 bases between. The CDR3 bases are TGTGCCAGCAGCTCTGTGGCGGGAAGCTATGAGCAGTTCTTC. Residues: CASSSVAGSYEQFF.

In this sample, this clone turned up a few times. This CDR3 is CAWSIDEQFF. The CDR3 coding sequence is TGTGCCTGGAGTATAGATGAGCAGTTCTTC. The rearrangement uses TRBV30 and TRBJ2-1; D remains unclear. The germline CDR1 and CDR2 sequences are GTSNPN and SVGIG (reference sequence). V was trimmed by 2 bases and J by 8 bases, leaving 4 bases between them. The CDR3 runs to 10 residues. Based on the CDR3 plus reference TRBV30 and TRBJ2-1, the full variable domain is SQTIHQWPATLVQPVGSPLSLECTVEGTSNPNLYWYRQAAGRGLQLLFYSVGIGQISSEVPQNLSASRPQDRQFILSSKKLLLSDSGFYLCAWSIDEQFFGPGTRLTVL.

The V and J genes are TRBV30 and TRBJ2-5; the match to TRBD1 covers 8 bases. The CDR3 has 13 amino acids. With V trimmed by 2 bases and J by 6 bases, 5 bases remained unmatched. Germline CDR1 and CDR2: GTSNPN and SVGIG (reference sequence). For the CDR3, the DNA is TGTGCCTGGAGTAGACAGGGGACTCAGACCCAGTACTTC. This sequence encodes CAWSRQGTQTQYF.

This clone was seen a handful of times. The rearrangement uses TRBV25-1 and TRBJ1-1, with TRBD1 matching 7 bases. Germline lookup yields CDR1 MGHDK and CDR2 SYGVNS. Unmatched junction bases numbered 6, after V lost 3 bases and J lost 8 bases. The CDR3 loop spans 13 amino acids. The CDR3 coding sequence is TGTGCCAGCAGTGATCCTCCGGGACAGGAAGCTTTCTTT. Its translation: CASSDPPGQEAFF.

J is TRBJ2-1 and V is TRBV11-1; TRBD2 agrees at 14 bases. The germline gives CDR1 SGHAT, CDR2 FQDESV (reference sequence). V lost 5 bases to trimming and J lost 10 bases; unmatched junction nucleotides: 7. The length of the CDR3 is 15 residues. The DNA for the CDR3 is TGTGCCAGCAGCCAGGGACTAGCGGGAGTATACGAGCAGTTCTTC. Translation: CASSQGLAGVYEQFF.

This clone has a handful of counts. The V call is TRBV21-1, the J call TRBJ2-2; the table's D call TRBD1 went unverified against the DNA. TRBV21-1 has pseudogene status. There are 15 residues in the CDR3. DNA of the CDR3: TGTGCCAGCAGCAAAGAGGACAGGGTGGTCGGGGAGCTGTTTTTT. Its translation is CASSKEDRVVGELFF.

The chain combines TRBV19 with TRBJ2-1; 8 bases are shared with TRBD2. The V and J ends lost 3 bases and 9 bases, in that order; junction bases with no gene match: 7. The CDR3 spans 14 residues. Germline CDR1 reads LNHDA; CDR2 reads SQIVND (reference sequence). CDR3 coding DNA: TGTGCCAGTAGTATCAGCGGGAGAATGGGTGAGCAGTTCTTC. This translates into CASSISGRMGEQFF.

The genes are TRBV18 and TRBJ2-3; 8 nucleotides line up with TRBD1. CDR1 is KGHSH, CDR2 LQKENI, per germline. This CDR3 has 16 residues. V lost 3 bases to trimming and J lost 5 bases; unmatched junction nucleotides: 10. CDR3 nucleotide sequence: TGTGCCAGCTCACCCCGAGCAGCAGGGGGCGGAGATACGCAGTATTTT. Amino acids: CASSPRAAGGGDTQYF.

V usage is TRBV28 and J usage is TRBJ2-2, with a weak D call TRBD1 (7 bases). The CDR3 sequence is 15 residues long. Between the trimmed V and J ends, which lost 10 bases and 2 bases, there was a span of 17 bases. From germline, CDR1 is MDHEN and CDR2 SYDVKM. DNA for the CDR3: TGTGCCATAAAGGGGGCGGGATCTAACACCGGGGAGCTGTTTTTT. It encodes CAIKGAGSNTGELFF.

This sequence joins TRBV9 and TRBJ2-5; the match to TRBD1 covers 7 bases. The CDR3 totals 16 residues. Trimming took 4 bases from V and 5 from J; bases not matched to a gene: 14. Germline loops: CDR1 SGDLS, CDR2 YYNGEE. CDR3 bases: TGTGCCAGCAGCTTTACAGGGGTTGGTTGGGTGGAGACCCAGTACTTC. Amino acid sequence: CASSFTGVGWVETQYF.

This clone was picked up many times. The genes are TRBV4-2 and TRBJ2-3, with 7 positions matching TRBD1. V dropped 1 base and J dropped 0; count of bases not matched to a gene: 4. CDR1 is LGHNA and CDR2 is YNFKEQ in the germline V gene. This CDR3 spans 16 amino acids. The CDR3 here is CASSQGKTGSTDTQYF. The CDR3 DNA follows: TGTGCCAGCAGCCAAGGGAAGACAGGGAGCACAGATACGCAGTATTTT.

In its sample, this clone was seen a few times. V and J are TRBV7-8 and TRBJ2-7; D might be TRBD1 (6 bases). Trimming left V 4 bases short and J 6 bases short, with 19 bases between. This CDR3 is 15 amino acids long. Germline CDR1 reads SGHVS; CDR2 reads FQNEAQ. The CDR3 protein is CASSSSRNRDLEQYF. Written as DNA, the CDR3 is TGTGCCAGCAGCTCCAGCCGCAACAGGGACCTCGAGCAGTACTTC.

This clone occurred a few times. V gene TRBV7-9 combines with J gene TRBJ2-2; D might be TRBD2 (5 bases). Deletions cut 1 base from V and 3 bases from J, with 6 bases between. The CDR3 has 14 residues. Germline V gives CDR1 SEHNR, CDR2 FQNEAQ (reference sequence). The CDR3 reads CASSLGRDTGELFF. The DNA for the CDR3 is TGTGCCAGCAGCTTAGGGCGGGACACCGGGGAGCTGTTTTTT.

This clone was counted between two and nine times. The chain couples TRBV27 to TRBJ2-1; TRBD2 matches at 9 bases. This CDR3 spans 15 amino acids. CDR1 is MNHEY, CDR2 SMNVEV, per germline (reference sequence). Germline trimming cut 5 bases from V and 8 bases from J; bases unmatched to any gene: 10. The chain's CDR3 is CASSVRGSGGYEQFF. The CDR3 DNA reads as TGTGCCAGCAGTGTTAGAGGGAGCGGGGGGTATGAGCAGTTCTTC.

This clone occurred a few times. The J gene is TRBJ2-5, the V gene TRBV7-8, with 9 bases aligning to TRBD2. CDR1 and CDR2 (germline): SGHVS, FQNEAQ. The CDR3 is made up of 14 amino acids. Trimming took 5 bases from V and 10 from J; bases not matched to a gene: 11. CDR3 in DNA: TGTGCCAGCAGCGCGTCAGGGGCGGGGGGGGACCAGTACTTC. Protein: CASSASGAGGDQYF.